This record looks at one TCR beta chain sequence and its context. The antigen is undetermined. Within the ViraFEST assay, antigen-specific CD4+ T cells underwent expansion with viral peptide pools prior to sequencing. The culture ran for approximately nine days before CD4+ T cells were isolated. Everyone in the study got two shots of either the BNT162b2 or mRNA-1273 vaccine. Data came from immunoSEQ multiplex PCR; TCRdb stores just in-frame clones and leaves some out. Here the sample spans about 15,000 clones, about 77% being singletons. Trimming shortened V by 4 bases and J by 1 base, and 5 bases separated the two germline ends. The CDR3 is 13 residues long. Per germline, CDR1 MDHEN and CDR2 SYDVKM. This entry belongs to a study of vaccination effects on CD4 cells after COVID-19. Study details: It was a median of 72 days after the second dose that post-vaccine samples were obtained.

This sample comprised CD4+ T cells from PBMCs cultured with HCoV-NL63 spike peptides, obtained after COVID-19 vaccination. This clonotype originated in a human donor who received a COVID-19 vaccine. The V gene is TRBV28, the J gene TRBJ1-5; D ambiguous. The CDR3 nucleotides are TGTGCCAGCAGTTCCGACAGCAATCAGCCCCAGCATTTT. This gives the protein CASSSDSNQPQHF.